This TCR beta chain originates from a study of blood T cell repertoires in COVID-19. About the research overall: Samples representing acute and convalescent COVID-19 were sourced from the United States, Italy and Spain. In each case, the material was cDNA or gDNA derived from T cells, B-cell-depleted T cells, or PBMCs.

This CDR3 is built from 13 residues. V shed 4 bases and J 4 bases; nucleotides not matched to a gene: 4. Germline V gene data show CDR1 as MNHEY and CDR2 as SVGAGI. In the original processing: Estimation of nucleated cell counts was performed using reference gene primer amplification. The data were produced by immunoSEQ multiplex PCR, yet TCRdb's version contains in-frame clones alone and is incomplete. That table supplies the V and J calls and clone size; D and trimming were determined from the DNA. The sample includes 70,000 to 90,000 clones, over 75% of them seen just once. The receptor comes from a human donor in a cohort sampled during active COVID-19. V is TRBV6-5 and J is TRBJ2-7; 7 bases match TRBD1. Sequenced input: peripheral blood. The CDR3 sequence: CASSLGQTYEQYF. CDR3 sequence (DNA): TGTGCCAGCAGTTTGGGACAGACATACGAGCAGTACTTC.